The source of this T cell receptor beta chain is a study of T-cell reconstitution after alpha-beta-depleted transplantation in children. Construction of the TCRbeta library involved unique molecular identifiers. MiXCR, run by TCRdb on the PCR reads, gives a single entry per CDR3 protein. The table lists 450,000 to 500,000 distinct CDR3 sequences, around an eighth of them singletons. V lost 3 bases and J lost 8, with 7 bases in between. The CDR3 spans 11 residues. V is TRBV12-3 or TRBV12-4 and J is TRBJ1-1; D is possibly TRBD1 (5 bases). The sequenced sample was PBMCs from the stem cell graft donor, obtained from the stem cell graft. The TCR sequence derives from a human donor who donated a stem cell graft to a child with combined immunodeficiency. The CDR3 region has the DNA TGTGCCAGCAGTTTGGGGGACGAAGCTTTCTTT. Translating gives CASSLGDEAFF.